This T cell receptor beta chain is drawn from a study of response to subunit inactivated influenza vaccine. Findings of the study overall: T cells newly recruited by each seasonal influenza vaccination are few, the authors suggested.

The CDR3 runs to 15 residues. Germline CDR1 MRHNA, CDR2 SNTAGT. Trimming left V 0 bases short and J 4 bases short, with 11 bases between. TCRdb recomputed calls from the RT-PCR reads with MiXCR, one row per CDR3 protein. Of hundreds of thousands of distinct CDR3 sequences in the sample, 10% to 11% are singletons; the top ten hold approximately 12%. This clonotype was observed a handful of times. Its antigen is not identified. This sequence joins TRBV6-4 and TRBJ2-3; D might be TRBD1 (5 bases). The specimen comprised PBMCs from blood, sampled about 40 days after vaccination. The clonotype comes from a man aged 45-60 years who received an inactivated influenza vaccine. In DNA, the CDR3 is TGTGCCAGCAGTGACTCCCTAGAAGGGGCAGATACGCAGTATTTT. Translation: CASSDSLEGADTQYF.